Listed here are 8 T cell receptor beta chains from one sample, sequenced in a study of blood T cell repertoires in COVID-19. Only in-frame clones appear in the TCRdb table, and some are missing; sequencing was by immunoSEQ multiplex PCR. Here the sample spans some 200,000 clones, around 90% being singletons. Input material: peripheral blood. These receptors originate from a woman aged 18-35 years who had recovered from COVID-19.

The chain has TRBV4-3 and TRBJ2-2; D might be TRBD2 (6 bases). CDR1 is LGHNA, CDR2 YSLEER, per germline. Trimming removed 0 bases at V and 7 bases at J, with 12 bases between. The CDR3 loop spans 15 amino acids. The CDR3 bases are TGCGCCAGCAGCCAAGAAGGGAGGTTCGGCGGGGAGCTGTTTTTT. The encoded protein is CASSQEGRFGGELFF.

The J gene is TRBJ1-2, the V gene TRBV13, with D perhaps matching TRBD1 (5 bases). Per germline, CDR1 PRHDT and CDR2 FYEKMQ (reference sequence). The CDR3 is 13 amino acids. V gave up 5 bases and J gave up 6 bases, with 13 bases separating them. The CDR3 spells CASSQTGGNGYTF. The CDR3 DNA reads as TGTGCCAGCAGCCAAACTGGGGGGAATGGCTACACCTTC.

This chain links TRBV19 with TRBJ2-2, with 8 bases identical to TRBD1. J lost 7 bases, V lost 4 bases, and 8 bases had no gene match. CDR3 length: 15 amino acids. Germline-derived CDR1 and CDR2 are LNHDA and SQIVND (reference sequence). The CDR3: CASSNQGAISGELFF. CDR3 sequence (DNA): TGTGCCAGTAGTAACCAGGGGGCGATAAGCGGGGAGCTGTTTTTT.

The chain combines TRBV18 with TRBJ2-2; the match to TRBD2 covers 9 bases. Germline V gene data show CDR1 as KGHSH and CDR2 as LQKENI. This CDR3 comprises 15 residues. Trimming took 2 bases from V and 6 from J; bases not matched to a gene: 4. The CDR3 region has the DNA TGTGCCAGCTCACCAATTACTAGCGGGTCCGGGGAGCTGTTTTTT. It encodes CASSPITSGSGELFF.

The V call is TRBV4-3, the J call TRBJ2-7; 9 bases align to TRBD2. The length of the CDR3 is 15 residues. J lost 1 base, V lost 1 base, and 2 bases had no gene match. The germline V gene encodes CDR1 LGHNA and CDR2 YSLEER. The CDR3 here is CASSQGLADSYEQYF. The CDR3 DNA sequence: TGCGCCAGCAGCCAAGGACTAGCGGATTCCTACGAGCAGTACTTC.

This chain links TRBV4-1 with TRBJ1-2; TRBD1 matches at 9 bases. Trimming cost V 6 bases and J 4 bases; bases outside gene matches: 15. There are 17 residues in the CDR3. From germline, CDR1 is MGHRA and CDR2 YSYEKL. The CDR3 DNA reads TGCGCCAGCAGGTACACGGGACAGGGTGTACTAGGCTATGGCTACACCTTC. This translates into CASRYTGQGVLGYGYTF.

This chain connects TRBV4-3 to TRBJ1-6, with TRBD1 matching 7 bases. V was clipped by 8 bases and J by 7 bases; unmatched bases: 8. The CDR3 spans 14 residues. Germline CDR1 and CDR2: LGHNA and YSLEER. The CDR3 reads CASRDRLRNSPLHF. The CDR3 coding sequence is TGCGCCAGCCGGGACAGACTTCGAAATTCACCCCTCCACTTT.

The rearrangement links TRBV9 to TRBJ2-3; no clear D. The V and J ends lost 4 bases and 5 bases respectively, with 11 bases between them. This CDR3 is 13 amino acids long. CDR1 SGDLS and CDR2 YYNGEE come from the germline V gene. The CDR3 sequence is CASSPGWRDTQYF. DNA of the CDR3: TGTGCCAGCAGCCCGGGTTGGAGAGATACGCAGTATTTT.